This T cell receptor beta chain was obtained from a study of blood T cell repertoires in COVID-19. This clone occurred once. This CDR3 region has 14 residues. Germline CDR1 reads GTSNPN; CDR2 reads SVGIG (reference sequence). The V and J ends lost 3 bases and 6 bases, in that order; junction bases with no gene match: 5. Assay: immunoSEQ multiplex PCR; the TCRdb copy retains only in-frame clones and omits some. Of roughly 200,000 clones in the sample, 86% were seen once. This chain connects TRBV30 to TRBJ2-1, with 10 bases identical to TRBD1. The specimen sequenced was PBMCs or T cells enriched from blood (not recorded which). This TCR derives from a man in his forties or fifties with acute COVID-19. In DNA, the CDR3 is TGTGCCTGGAGCATGGGACAGGGGCGCAATGAGCAGTTCTTC. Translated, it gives CAWSMGQGRNEQFF.